The present T cell receptor delta chain was sequenced within a study of γδ T cells in repeated Plasmodium falciparum infection. General study points: One small rural Malian village, predominantly a single ethnic group, supplied the cohort. Vdelta2-negative gammadelta repertoires appeared less diverse and less shared in Malian than Australian children.

The CDR3 loop spans 24 amino acids. CDR1 TSWWSYY and CDR2 QGS come from the germline V gene. Comments on this clone: Its specificity is unknown. This probably arose from a read error, given a far larger clone one base away. This same CDR3 is encoded by further DNA sequences in the sample.

Flow sorting of PBMC yielded separate Vgamma9/Vdelta2+ and Vdelta2-negative gammadelta T cell populations for bulk repertoire analysis. TCRdb reran clone calling via CATT on the multiplex PCR reads. The data show approximately 50,000 delta-chain clones, roughly 1.9% seen once. The sample taken for sequencing was gamma-delta T cells from blood. This TCR derives from a pool of human donors (malaria-infected and uninfected, not separated). V gene TRDV1 was called; the J gene was not; the table's D call of TRDD3 was not tested on the DNA. DNA for the CDR3: TGTGCTCTTGGGGATAATGTCGAACGTCCGCGGGGGATATCCCGGGGGATACAGTGCGATAAACTCATCTTC. Its translation is CALGDNVERPRGISRGIQCDKLIF.